Each of the 19 T cell receptor beta chains below was sequenced from the same sample in a study of PD-1 blockade in classical Hodgkin lymphoma. Every patient had relapsed following autologous stem cell transplantation, and cohorts differed in brentuximab vedotin exposure. Sequencing was performed with immunoSEQ multiplex PCR; in TCRdb, only in-frame clones are kept and a portion is missing. The table has 20,000 to 25,000 clones, 75% to 85% seen once; the top ten hold approximately 40%. The specimen was peripheral blood mononuclear cells (PBMCs), collected before the second cycle of nivolumab. The receptors were sampled from a human donor with classical Hodgkin lymphoma.

The rearrangement joins TRBV18 to TRBJ2-7; TRBD1 matches 7 bases. Germline V gene data show CDR1 as KGHSH and CDR2 as LQKENI. V was pared by 2 bases and J by 4 bases, with 8 bases of the junction left unmatched. CDR3 size: 15 residues. The DNA for the CDR3 is TGTGCCAGCTCACCAGAAAGGGGCAGGGGGTACGAGCAGTACTTC. It encodes CASSPERGRGYEQYF.

The CDR3 loop is CASSLAPGQAWEQYF. CDR3 in DNA: TGTGCCAGCAGCTTAGCGCCCGGACAGGCCTGGGAGCAGTACTTC. The V call is TRBV7-9, the J call TRBJ2-7, with 7 nucleotides matching TRBD1. The junction had 9 bases not matched to a gene; V was cut back by 0 bases and J by 7 bases. Looked up from germline, CDR1 is SEHNR and CDR2 is FQNEAQ (reference sequence). The CDR3 covers 15 residues.

The chain combines TRBV7-9 with TRBJ1-3; D ambiguous. The CDR3 extends over 16 amino acids. Trimming took off 5 bases at V and 3 bases at J, with 17 bases between the two ends. Germline V gives CDR1 SEHNR, CDR2 FQNEAQ (reference sequence). The CDR3 nucleotides are TGTGCCAGCAGCCTTTACAGAGATAAGGGTGGAAACACCATATATTTT. Protein: CASSLYRDKGGNTIYF.

This clone was seen only once. The V and J genes are TRBV19 and TRBJ1-5; perhaps TRBD1 as D (6 bases). V lost 3 bases to trimming and J lost 5 bases, with 14 bases between them. Germline V gene data show CDR1 as LNHDA and CDR2 as SQIVND (reference sequence). The CDR3 has 15 residues. The DNA for the CDR3 is TGTGCCAGTAGTATTGTCAGGGCAGGGGATCAGCCCCAGCATTTT. As protein: CASSIVRAGDQPQHF.

The chain employs TRBV5-1 and TRBJ1-2; 9 bases line up with TRBD1. The germline gives CDR1 SGHRS, CDR2 YFSETQ. V was pared by 1 base and J by 11 bases, with 6 bases of the junction left unmatched. The CDR3 covers 13 residues. The CDR3 region is CASSLSTGGRYTF. The CDR3 DNA reads TGCGCCAGCAGCTTGAGTACAGGGGGCCGGTACACCTTC.

The table lists this clone with a few counts. The chain combines TRBV11-2 with TRBJ2-7; no firm D call. The CDR3 is made up of 13 amino acids. V dropped 5 bases and J dropped 0 bases, with 8 bases sitting between them. Germline CDR1 and CDR2: SGHAT and FQNNGV. The CDR3 DNA is TGTGCCAGCAGCACCCGGGCCTCCTACGAGCAGTACTTC. The encoded protein is CASSTRASYEQYF.

CDR3 loop: CSVEKTGANTGELFF. Here the CDR3 DNA reads TGCAGCGTTGAAAAGACGGGGGCGAACACCGGGGAGCTGTTTTTT. The chain combines TRBV29-1 with TRBJ2-2; possibly TRBD2 for D (6 bases). The CDR3 has 15 amino acids. V dropped 2 bases and J dropped 0 bases, with 10 bases sitting between them. Germline assignment: CDR1 SQVTM and CDR2 ANQGSEA.

V usage is TRBV7-9 and J usage is TRBJ2-3; perhaps TRBD1 as D (6 bases). Germline CDR1 reads SEHNR; CDR2 reads FQNEAQ (reference sequence). With 7 bases removed from V and 4 bases from J, the gap between germline ends came to 18 bases. This CDR3 region has 15 residues. The CDR3 DNA follows: TGTGCCAGCACCTTGCCCTCATGGGGGCCAGATACGCAGTATTTT. Translating gives CASTLPSWGPDTQYF.

The chain's CDR3 is CAWRDPHEQYF. The DNA for the CDR3 is TGTGCCTGGAGGGACCCCCACGAGCAGTACTTC. V gene TRBV30 combines with J gene TRBJ2-7; D is ambiguous. This CDR3 has 11 residues. V lost 3 bases to trimming and J lost 5 bases, with 8 bases between them. Germline CDR1 is GTSNPN and CDR2 is SVGIG (reference sequence). The whole variable domain, remainder taken from reference TRBV30 and TRBJ2-7, is SQTIHQWPATLVQPVGSPLSLECTVEGTSNPNLYWYRQAAGRGLQLLFYSVGIGQISSEVPQNLSASRPQDRQFILSSKKLLLSDSGFYLCAWRDPHEQYFGPGTRLTVT.

The genes are TRBV5-4 and TRBJ2-3; a possible D gene is TRBD2 (7 bases). Germline values: CDR1 SGHNT, CDR2 YYREEE (reference sequence). V lost 0 bases and J lost 0, with 14 bases in between. The CDR3 runs 17 residues. The CDR3 DNA sequence: TGTGCCAGCAGCTTGGTTTCCGGGGGGCGGAGCACAGATACGCAGTATTTT. It is translated as CASSLVSGGRSTDTQYF.

This clone was seen a handful of times. A junction end diverges from the germline sequence, so it may reflect a read error. This chain connects TRBV30 to TRBJ1-2; D call uncertain. Germline assignment: CDR1 GTSNPN and CDR2 SVGIG (reference sequence). This CDR3 is 13 amino acids long. This chain's CDR3 is CSCRAFANYGYTF. Written as DNA, the CDR3 is TGTTCCTGTAGGGCGTTCGCTAACTATGGCTACACCTTC.

The chain couples TRBV6-5 to TRBJ1-6, with D possibly matching TRBD1 (5 bases). From germline, CDR1 is MNHEY and CDR2 SVGAGI. CDR3 length equals 15 residues. Trimming took off 10 bases at V and 7 bases at J, with 20 bases between the two ends. The CDR3 region is CATTGGGRTNSPLHF. The CDR3 coding sequence is TGTGCCACCACGGGGGGGGGTCGGACAAATTCACCCCTCCACTTT.

Points on this clone: One end of the junction is discordant with germline, which a read error may explain. The chain has TRBV5-6 and TRBJ1-2, with no clear D. Germline CDR1 is SGHDT and CDR2 is YYEEEE. CDR3 length: 9 residues. The CDR3 sequence: CRGVYGYTF. CDR3 DNA: TGCCGTGGGGTCTATGGCTACACCTTC. The full variable domain, rest sourced from reference TRBV5-6 and TRBJ1-2, is DAGVTQSPTHLIKTRGQQVTLRCSPKSGHDTVSWYQQALGQGPQFIFQYYEEEERQRGNFPDRFSGHQFPNYSSELNVNALLLGDSALYLCRGVYGYTFGSGTRLTVV.

This chain connects TRBV6-5 to TRBJ2-7, with 9 bases identical to TRBD2. The germline V gene encodes CDR1 MNHEY and CDR2 SVGAGI. V shed 0 bases and J 2 bases; nucleotides not matched to a gene: 2. The CDR3 length is 15 residues. CDR3 residues: CASSYSSGSPYEQYF. The DNA of the CDR3 is TGTGCCAGCAGTTACTCTAGCGGGAGCCCCTACGAGCAGTACTTC.

This clone was detected only once. This chain uses TRBV19 with TRBJ2-1; 12 bases map to TRBD2. The CDR3 is 16 amino acids. Germline loops: CDR1 LNHDA, CDR2 SQIVND (reference sequence). V lost 2 bases to trimming and J lost 6 bases; unmatched junction nucleotides: 5. This CDR3 is CASSIIGLAGSNEQFF. CDR3 nucleotides: TGTGCCAGTAGTATAATCGGACTAGCGGGAAGCAATGAGCAGTTCTTC.

The chain joins TRBV18 to TRBJ1-3; 8 bases map to TRBD1. Germline CDR1 reads KGHSH; CDR2 reads LQKENI. The CDR3 spans 14 residues. V shed 3 bases, J shed 4 bases, and the junction held 2 bases outside the gene matches. CDR3 in DNA: TGTGCCAGCTCACCGACAGGGGAAGGAAACACCATATATTTT. It translates to CASSPTGEGNTIYF.

This clone was seen a single time. The J gene is TRBJ2-3, the V gene TRBV30, with D possibly being TRBD1 (5 bases). The V end lost 6 bases, the J end lost 3 bases, and 16 bases lay between the germline ends. The CDR3 is 14 residues long. Germline CDR1 GTSNPN, CDR2 SVGIG (reference sequence). The CDR3 DNA sequence: TGTGCCTGCCAGACAGCTTACCTGACAGATACGCAGTATTTT. This gives the protein CACQTAYLTDTQYF.

The chain employs TRBV6-5 and TRBJ2-5, with D perhaps matching TRBD1 or TRBD2 (5 bases each). Trimming removed 2 bases from V and 7 bases from J, with 14 bases in between. Per the germline V gene, CDR1 is MNHEY and CDR2 is SVGAGI. The CDR3 totals 14 residues. The CDR3 loop reads CASSYRGLGGTQYF. CDR3 DNA sequence: TGTGCCAGCAGTTACCGGGGCTTAGGCGGGACCCAGTACTTC.

The chain joins TRBV5-4 to TRBJ1-3; TRBD1 might be the D (5 bases). Germline loops: CDR1 SGHNT, CDR2 YYREEE (reference sequence). The CDR3 covers 18 residues. The V and J ends lost 4 bases and 4 bases respectively, with 24 bases between them. The CDR3 protein is CASSPGGLQGTGGNTIYF. The CDR3, as DNA: TGTGCCAGCAGCCCCGGAGGCCTCCAGGGAACTGGAGGAAACACCATATATTTT.